These 10 T cell receptor beta chains were all obtained from the same sample, sequenced in a study of metastatic and nonmetastatic thyroid tumors. TCRdb re-called clones from the PCR reads using MiXCR. The table lists tens of thousands of clones, around 31% of them singletons, with approximately 16% in the top ten. Thyroid surgery had not been preceded by any treatment in any patient. The sequenced sample was tumor tissue. All receptors derive from a female donor with papillary thyroid cancer or a benign thyroid nodule (not recorded which). Some clones in this sample may be carry-over from other donors' samples.

The V call is TRBV27, the J call TRBJ2-1; 7 bases fit TRBD2. Germline-derived CDR1 and CDR2 are MNHEY and SMNVEV (reference sequence). The trim removed 1 base at V and 5 bases at J, leaving 8 bases unmatched. The CDR3 loop spans 16 amino acids. The CDR3 spells CASSLLGGSRDNEQFF. CDR3 DNA: TGTGCCAGCAGTTTATTAGGCGGGAGCAGGGACAATGAGCAGTTCTTC.

This rearrangement joins TRBV12-3 or TRBV12-4 to TRBJ1-6; the D is unclear. V lost 7 bases and J lost 9, with 16 bases in between. The CDR3 runs to 14 residues. CDR3 sequence (DNA): TGTGCCAGCACCCCCTCCGGCACTATTTCACCCCTCCACTTT. Its translation: CASTPSGTISPLHF.

This clone has a count of ten or more. V gene TRBV6-1 combines with J gene TRBJ1-1; no reliable D call. CDR3 size: 14 residues. Germline-derived CDR1 and CDR2 are MNHNS and SASEGT. Trimming removed 6 bases at V and 0 bases at J, with 11 bases between. This CDR3 reads CASSLTWVNTEAFF. The CDR3, as DNA: TGTGCCAGCAGCTTAACGTGGGTGAACACTGAAGCTTTCTTT.

The genes are TRBV4-2 and TRBJ2-3; 9 bases match TRBD2. The CDR3 is made up of 17 amino acids. Germline V gives CDR1 LGHNA, CDR2 YNFKEQ. V shed 3 bases, J shed 1 base, and the junction held 8 bases outside the gene matches. The CDR3: CASSQDFSGGRTDTQYF. The CDR3 DNA is TGTGCCAGCAGCCAGGACTTTAGCGGGGGCCGCACAGATACGCAGTATTTT.

The CDR3 reads CASSTMVANTGELFF. For the CDR3, the DNA is TGCGCCAGCAGCACCATGGTGGCGAACACCGGGGAGCTGTTTTTT. The chain joins TRBV5-1 to TRBJ2-2; no firm D call. Per germline, CDR1 SGHRS and CDR2 YFSETQ. This CDR3 contains 15 residues. V lost 4 bases to trimming and J lost 0 bases, with 10 bases between them.

J is TRBJ1-5 and V is TRBV11-2; no clear D. Looked up from germline, CDR1 is SGHAT and CDR2 is FQNNGV. With 0 bases removed from V and 3 bases from J, the gap between germline ends came to 9 bases. The CDR3 is 15 amino acids. The CDR3 protein is CASSLDRSNNQPQHF. The DNA for the CDR3 is TGTGCCAGCAGCTTAGATCGCAGTAACAATCAGCCCCAGCATTTT. Full variable domain (rest looked up from reference TRBV11-2 and TRBJ1-5): EAGVAQSPRYKIIEKRQSVAFWCNPISGHATLYWYQQILGQGPKLLIQFQNNGVVDDSQLPKDRFSAERLKGVDSTLKIQPAKLEDSAVYLCASSLDRSNNQPQHFGDGTRLSIL.

This clone turned up a few times. This sequence joins TRBV19 and TRBJ2-7; D not certain. The CDR3 consists of 14 residues. The V end was cut by 7 bases, the J end by 3 bases, with 16 bases between. Germline V lookup: CDR1 LNHDA, CDR2 SQIVND (reference sequence). CDR3 nucleotide sequence: TGTGCCAGTACCCCCCAAGCCGGAATCTACGAGCAGTACTTC. Translated, it gives CASTPQAGIYEQYF.

This chain connects TRBV20-1 to TRBJ2-1, with 8 bases aligning to TRBD2. The CDR3 length is 14 residues. Germline-derived CDR1 and CDR2 are DFQATT and SNEGSKA (reference sequence). V was clipped by 6 bases and J by 10 bases; unmatched bases: 14. The DNA for the CDR3 is TGCAGTGCCCCGACTAGCGACACCCCCGAAGAGCAGTTCTTC. Translated, it gives CSAPTSDTPEEQFF.

This clone has just a few counts. The V call is TRBV2, the J call TRBJ2-5, with 12 bases identical to TRBD2. The CDR3 is 15 amino acids. Germline V gene data show CDR1 as SNHLY and CDR2 as FYNNEI. V gave up 8 bases and J gave up 6 bases; unmatched junction bases: 10. In DNA, the CDR3 is TGTGCCAGCGGGCCCCTAGCGGGAGGGAGAAAGACCCAGTACTTC. This translates into CASGPLAGGRKTQYF. Full variable domain (missing parts from reference TRBV2 and TRBJ2-5): EPEVTQTPSHQVTQMGQEVILRCVPISNHLYFYWYRQILGQKVEFLVSFYNNEISEKSEIFDDQFSVERPDGSNFTLKIRSTKLEDSAMYFCASGPLAGGRKTQYFGPGTRLLVL.

The gene calls are TRBV7-2 and TRBJ1-2; D is undetermined. The CDR3 is 12 amino acids. Trimming removed 2 bases at V and 7 bases at J, with 8 bases between. Per germline, CDR1 SGHTA and CDR2 FQGNSA. CDR3 region: CASSLNRAGYTF. As DNA, the CDR3 is TGTGCCAGCAGCTTAAATAGGGCTGGCTACACCTTC.